This T cell receptor (beta chain) was sequenced for a study of blood T cell repertoires in COVID-19. Study-level information: COVID-19 samples collected from the United States, Italy and Spain covered acute and convalescent phases. Sample material is recorded as cDNA or gDNA derived from T cells, B-cell-depleted T cells, or PBMCs.

Looked up from germline, CDR1 is LGHNA and CDR2 is YSLEER. The V gene end was trimmed by 1 base and the J gene end by 3 bases; junction bases not matched to a gene: 4. This CDR3 has 16 residues. In the original processing: Amplification with reference gene primers provided the estimates of nucleated cell counts. The protocol was immunoSEQ multiplex PCR, while the TCRdb copy is restricted to in-frame clones and leaves out a portion. V and J calls plus clone size are reproduced from that table; the DNA served to infer D and trimming. Of more than 200,000 clones listed, 75% to 90% are singletons. The sequence came from a young man with active or convalescent COVID-19. Sequencing used peripheral blood. V is TRBV4-3 and J is TRBJ2-1, with 9 nucleotides matching TRBD2. The CDR3 spells CASSQVRTSVYNEQFF. The DNA for the CDR3 is TGCGCCAGCAGCCAAGTACGGACTAGCGTCTACAATGAGCAGTTCTTC.